Listed here are 30 T cell receptor beta chains from one sample, sequenced in a study of shared clonotypes between healthy human individuals. Generated by immunoSEQ multiplex PCR, the TCRdb table keeps only in-frame clones and is missing some. Among about 2,200,000 clones listed, roughly 91% were seen once. The naive CD8 population came from CD45RO-negative cells selected for CCR7, without terminally differentiated effector memory CD45RA+ cells. Material for sequencing was naive CD8+ T cells from PBMCs. The source is a man younger than 35 in good health. Some clones in this sample may be carry-over from other donors' samples.

The chain carries TRBV7-2 and TRBJ1-1; TRBD1 matches at 9 bases. V dropped 11 bases and J dropped 3; count of bases not matched to a gene: 16. The CDR3 runs to 16 residues. Germline CDR1 SGHTA, CDR2 FQGNSA. CDR3 protein: CAGLNRQGGRDTEAFF. DNA of the CDR3: TGTGCCGGTCTTAATAGACAGGGGGGAAGAGACACTGAAGCTTTCTTT. Based on the CDR3 plus reference TRBV7-2 and TRBJ1-1, the full variable domain is GAGVSQSPSNKVTEKGKDVELRCDPISGHTALYWYRQSLGQGLEFLIYFQGNSAPDKSGLPSDRFSAERTGGSVSTLTIQRTQQEDSAVYLCAGLNRQGGRDTEAFFGQGTRLTVV.

The V gene is TRBV19, the J gene TRBJ1-1; 11 positions match TRBD1. CDR3 length: 14 residues. The germline V gene encodes CDR1 LNHDA and CDR2 SQIVND (reference sequence). V dropped 9 bases and J dropped 3; count of bases not matched to a gene: 6. The CDR3 sequence is CASEGGQGDTEAFF. In DNA, the CDR3 is TGTGCCAGCGAAGGGGGACAGGGGGACACTGAAGCTTTCTTT.

This sequence joins TRBV11-2 and TRBJ2-3; no definite D call. The germline V gene has CDR1 SGHAT and CDR2 FQNNGV. V shed 3 bases and J shed 0 bases, with 10 bases lying between them. This CDR3 comprises 15 residues. The CDR3 loop reads CASSLGYTSTDTQYF. The CDR3 DNA sequence: TGTGCCAGCAGCTTGGGGTATACTAGCACAGATACGCAGTATTTT.

This clone was found once. DNA for the CDR3: TGTGCCAGCAGCGTTAGCGGGAGGGCCGGGGAGCTGTTTTTT. Its translation is CASSVSGRAGELFF. The rearrangement uses TRBV9 and TRBJ2-2; TRBD2 aligns across 11 bases. With 2 bases clipped from V and 6 bases from J, the junction kept 0 bases outside the gene matches. This CDR3 contains 14 residues. Looked up from germline, CDR1 is SGDLS and CDR2 is YYNGEE.

This clone was seen just once. The gene calls are TRBV9 and TRBJ1-1, with TRBD1 matching 10 bases. Per the germline V gene, CDR1 is SGDLS and CDR2 is YYNGEE. The CDR3 spans 16 residues. Trimming at V came to 3 bases and at J to 5 bases, leaving 10 bases not matched to a gene. This CDR3 reads CASSARDRGFLTEAFF. For the CDR3, the DNA is TGTGCCAGCAGCGCACGGGACAGGGGCTTCCTGACTGAAGCTTTCTTT.

This rearrangement joins TRBV7-9 to TRBJ1-1; D gene uncertain. Germline V gene lookup returns CDR1 SEHNR and CDR2 FQNEAQ (reference sequence). CDR3 length equals 17 residues. V lost 1 base, J lost 0 bases, and 15 bases lay in between. CDR3: CASSLGLPQPMNTEAFF. CDR3 in DNA: TGTGCCAGCAGCTTAGGCCTCCCCCAACCTATGAACACTGAAGCTTTCTTT.

A word on this clone: This specimen includes other DNA sequences encoding the same CDR3. The rearrangement uses TRBV11-2 and TRBJ2-7, with D tentatively TRBD1 (6 bases). Germline-derived CDR1 and CDR2 are SGHAT and FQNNGV. V was trimmed by 5 bases and J by 4 bases, leaving 12 bases between them. The CDR3 is 13 residues long. In DNA, the CDR3 is TGTGCCAGCAGCCTACAGGGACCGTACGAGCAGTACTTC. Encoded protein: CASSLQGPYEQYF.

This chain uses TRBV15 with TRBJ2-7; D possibly uses TRBD1 or TRBD2 (6 bases each). CDR1 LNHNV and CDR2 YYDKDF come from the germline V gene (reference sequence). The CDR3 covers 14 residues. The germline V and J ends were trimmed by 3 bases and 7 bases, with 16 bases remaining between them. The CDR3 here is CATSSFGRGGEQYF. The CDR3 nucleotides are TGTGCCACCAGCAGTTTCGGCAGGGGAGGTGAGCAGTACTTC.

In this sample, this clone turned up once. This chain connects TRBV6-1 to TRBJ2-7, with D possibly TRBD1 on 5 matching bases. V was shortened by 7 bases and J by 1 base, with 11 bases between the two germline ends. Per germline, CDR1 MNHNS and CDR2 SASEGT. The CDR3 totals 13 residues. CDR3 bases: TGTGCCAGCACGTTCAGGGTGTCCTACGAGCAGTACTTC. Protein product: CASTFRVSYEQYF.

This clone was detected only once. V is TRBV14 and J is TRBJ2-7; 11 bases align to TRBD1. V lost 5 bases, J lost 6 bases, and 3 bases stayed unmatched. Germline V gene lookup returns CDR1 SGHDN and CDR2 FVKESK. There are 13 residues in the CDR3. CDR3 in DNA: TGTGCCAGCAGCACGGGACAGGGGGTCGAGCAGTACTTC. Translation: CASSTGQGVEQYF.

The genes are TRBV2 and TRBJ1-4; D gene uncertain. The length of the CDR3 is 14 residues. V was pared by 4 bases and J by 5 bases, with 11 bases between. In germline, CDR1 is SNHLY, CDR2 FYNNEI. The chain's CDR3 is CASSALGSNEKLFF. Written as DNA, the CDR3 is TGTGCCAGCAGTGCCTTGGGGTCCAATGAAAAACTGTTTTTT.

The rearrangement uses TRBV9 and TRBJ1-5; 7 nucleotides agree with TRBD1. Trimming took 6 bases from V and 13 from J; bases not matched to a gene: 16. The CDR3 consists of 14 residues. In germline, CDR1 is SGDLS, CDR2 YYNGEE. The CDR3 region is CASNMGGTGENQHF. CDR3 DNA: TGTGCCAGCAACATGGGGGGCACAGGGGAAAATCAGCATTTT.

The J gene is TRBJ2-7, the V gene TRBV6-5; 9 bases align to TRBD1. The CDR3 is 15 amino acids. Germline V gene lookup returns CDR1 MNHEY and CDR2 SVGAGI. V was clipped by 5 bases and J by 6 bases; unmatched bases: 11. The CDR3 region is CASSPPGTGPPEQYF. The CDR3 region has the DNA TGTGCCAGCAGTCCACCCGGGACAGGGCCCCCCGAGCAGTACTTC.

The chain uses TRBV19 and TRBJ1-2; D is ambiguous. Germline assignment: CDR1 LNHDA and CDR2 SQIVND (reference sequence). The CDR3 spans 12 residues. V lost 6 bases and J 2 bases, leaving 7 bases between the germline ends. The CDR3 DNA is TGTGCCAGTAGGGGGTTCAACTATGGCTACACCTTC. Translating it yields CASRGFNYGYTF.

Of note for this clone: The sample holds other DNA sequences that translate to the same CDR3. The genes are TRBV6-5 and TRBJ2-2; a possible D gene is TRBD2 (6 bases). The CDR3 runs 14 residues. The germline V gene encodes CDR1 MNHEY and CDR2 SVGAGI. Trimming pared 6 bases from V and 2 bases from J, leaving 10 bases between. The CDR3 reads CASRWGENTGELFF. CDR3 in DNA: TGTGCCAGCAGGTGGGGGGAAAACACCGGGGAGCTGTTTTTT.

As DNA, the CDR3 is TGTGCCAGCAGTCAATTATCCGGGACAGGGGTTTACGAGCAGTACTTC. Its protein is CASSQLSGTGVYEQYF. The rearrangement joins TRBV27 to TRBJ2-7, with 10 bases aligning to TRBD1. CDR1 and CDR2 from the germline V gene are MNHEY and SMNVEV (reference sequence). Trimming took 5 bases from V and 4 from J; bases not matched to a gene: 11. The length of the CDR3 is 16 residues.

V and J are TRBV9 and TRBJ2-7; 9 bases line up with TRBD1. Looked up from germline, CDR1 is SGDLS and CDR2 is YYNGEE. The CDR3 contains 15 residues. After removal of 4 bases from V and 4 bases from J, the junction contained 9 bases not matched to a gene. CDR3 nucleotides: TGTGCCAGCAGCAATACCGGGACAGGGTTTTACGAGCAGTACTTC. Translating it yields CASSNTGTGFYEQYF. Full variable domain (outside the CDR3, taken from reference TRBV9 and TRBJ2-7): DSGVTQTPKHLITATGQRVTLRCSPRSGDLSVYWYQQSLDQGLQFLIQYYNGEERAKGNILERFSAQQFPDLHSELNLSSLELGDSALYFCASSNTGTGFYEQYFGPGTRLTVT.

As concerns this clone: Within the sample, other DNA sequences also encode this same CDR3. This rearrangement joins TRBV5-1 to TRBJ2-3, with unresolved D. Trimming removed 0 bases at V and 0 bases at J, with 8 bases between. The CDR3 sequence is 15 residues long. In germline, CDR1 is SGHRS, CDR2 YFSETQ. CDR3: CASSLGQTSTDTQYF. CDR3 DNA: TGCGCCAGCAGCTTGGGGCAGACCAGCACAGATACGCAGTATTTT.

For the CDR3, the DNA is TGTGCCAGCAGCCCAAGAGGGTCGACTAACTATGGCTACACCTTC. Its protein product is CASSPRGSTNYGYTF. The chain couples TRBV6-4 to TRBJ1-2, with D hard to call. Trimming took 6 bases from V and 0 from J, leaving 14 bases between them. This CDR3 has 15 amino acids. Germline CDR1 and CDR2: MRHNA and SNTAGT.

V gene TRBV14 combines with J gene TRBJ1-2, with TRBD1 as a possible D gene (5 bases). The CDR3 extends over 16 amino acids. Germline-derived CDR1 and CDR2 are SGHDN and FVKESK. Trimming removed 0 bases from V and 5 bases from J, with 16 bases in between. The CDR3 DNA reads as TGTGCCAGCAGCCAAGAAACAGACGACAGCTCGTATGGCTACACCTTC. Translated: CASSQETDDSSYGYTF.

As to this clone: Other nucleotide sequences in the sample specify the same CDR3. This chain connects TRBV11-2 to TRBJ2-7; 7 positions match TRBD2. The CDR3 runs 15 residues. Trimming removed 0 bases from V and 3 bases from J; junction bases left unmatched: 5. Per the germline V gene, CDR1 is SGHAT and CDR2 is FQNNGV. CDR3 protein: CASSLEPSGSYEQYF. In DNA, the CDR3 is TGTGCCAGCAGCTTAGAGCCTAGCGGCAGCTACGAGCAGTACTTC.

The chain couples TRBV28 to TRBJ1-1; tentatively, D is TRBD1 (6 bases). Germline-derived CDR1 and CDR2 are MDHEN and SYDVKM. The CDR3 has 16 amino acids. V shed 1 base and J shed 0 bases, with 12 bases lying between them. In DNA, the CDR3 is TGTGCCAGCAGTTTATATGGACAGACCATGAACACTGAAGCTTTCTTT. Its translation is CASSLYGQTMNTEAFF.

This clone was detected only once. This chain joins TRBV5-8 and TRBJ1-2; a possible D gene is TRBD1 (6 bases). CDR1 and CDR2 (germline): SGHTS, YDEGEE. This CDR3 has 14 amino acids. Trimming left V 3 bases short and J 8 bases short, with 17 bases between. CDR3 bases: TGTGCCAGCAGCTACACAGGGTACGGAAGGGGCTACACCTTC. It is translated as CASSYTGYGRGYTF.

The gene calls are TRBV29-1 and TRBJ2-2; 9 positions agree with TRBD2. CDR3 length equals 15 residues. The germline V gene encodes CDR1 SQVTM and CDR2 ANQGSEA. J gave up 3 bases and V 4 bases, and 6 bases lay outside the gene matches. The CDR3 protein is CSVGVAGVHTGELFF. DNA of the CDR3: TGCAGCGTTGGGGTAGCGGGAGTCCACACCGGGGAGCTGTTTTTT.

Points on this clone: Other nucleotide sequences from this sample produce the same CDR3. V is TRBV19 and J is TRBJ2-7, with 8 bases fitting TRBD1. Per the germline V gene, CDR1 is LNHDA and CDR2 is SQIVND (reference sequence). This CDR3 has 13 residues. The V gene end was trimmed by 3 bases and the J gene end by 3 bases; junction bases not matched to a gene: 1. The CDR3 nucleotides read TGTGCCAGTAGTATTGACAGGGGCTACGAGCAGTACTTC. Translated, it gives CASSIDRGYEQYF. The full variable domain, in which reference TRBV19 and TRBJ2-7 provide the parts outside the CDR3, is DGGITQSPKYLFRKEGQNVTLSCEQNLNHDAMYWYRQDPGQGLRLIYYSQIVNDFQKGDIAEGYSVSREKKESFPLTVTSAQKNPTAFYLCASSIDRGYEQYFGPGTRLTVT.

V usage is TRBV7-9 and J usage is TRBJ2-2; D may be TRBD1 or TRBD2 (6 bases each). This CDR3 has 15 residues. V gave up 5 bases and J gave up 5 bases, with 15 bases separating them. Germline V gene data show CDR1 as SEHNR and CDR2 as FQNEAQ (reference sequence). The CDR3 DNA is TGTGCCAGCAGCCCCCGGGGGCCCGGAACCGGGGAGCTGTTTTTT. Residues: CASSPRGPGTGELFF.

The V call is TRBV7-9, the J call TRBJ2-7; possible D gene TRBD1, 6 bases. The CDR3 is 15 amino acids. CDR1 is SEHNR and CDR2 is FQNEAQ in the germline V gene (reference sequence). Trimming took off 5 bases at V and 3 bases at J, with 17 bases between the two ends. The CDR3 region is CASSPTPGQLYEQYF. The CDR3 region has the DNA TGTGCCAGCAGCCCAACCCCAGGACAGCTCTACGAGCAGTACTTC.

The V gene is TRBV27, the J gene TRBJ1-5; TRBD1 is a possible D gene (6 bases). Trimming pared 2 bases from V and 4 bases from J, leaving 15 bases between. The CDR3 contains 16 residues. CDR1 is MNHEY, CDR2 SMNVEV, per germline (reference sequence). The CDR3 region has the DNA TGTGCCAGCAGTTTAAACCCCGGCAGGGGAAATCAGCCCCAGCATTTT. Translation: CASSLNPGRGNQPQHF.

The chain joins TRBV4-1 to TRBJ1-1, with 8 positions matching TRBD1. This CDR3 spans 15 amino acids. The V gene's germline CDR1 is MGHRA and CDR2 YSYEKL. Unmatched junction bases numbered 3, after V lost 3 bases and J lost 0 bases. This chain's CDR3 is CASSQRQGMNTEAFF. The CDR3 DNA reads TGCGCCAGCAGCCAGAGACAGGGGATGAACACTGAAGCTTTCTTT.

Note on this clone: One junction end disagrees with the germline gene, perhaps due to a read error. The chain recombines TRBV30 with TRBJ2-3, with a tentative D call TRBD1 (6 bases). Germline V gene data show CDR1 as GTSNPN and CDR2 as SVGIG (reference sequence). The CDR3 consists of 10 residues. CDR3 nucleotides: TGTGCCTGGAGTGTGGGACAAATGGCTTTT. Protein: CAWSVGQMAF.